Following are 14 T cell receptor beta chains from one sample sequenced in a study of blood T cell repertoires in COVID-19. This table comes from immunoSEQ multiplex PCR, and its TCRdb copy is limited to in-frame clones, with some not included. The table lists about 46,000 clones, 75% to 90% of them singletons. Material: peripheral blood. These receptors were taken from a man aged 55 to 70 with acute or convalescent COVID-19.

The chain couples TRBV9 to TRBJ2-2, with TRBD2 matching 7 bases. This CDR3 comprises 16 residues. With 0 bases clipped from V and 3 bases from J, the junction kept 5 bases outside the gene matches. The germline CDR1 and CDR2 sequences are SGDLS and YYNGEE. The CDR3 region has the DNA TGTGCCAGCAGCGTAGGTCCTAGCGGATACACCGGGGAGCTGTTTTTT. It translates to CASSVGPSGYTGELFF.

The chain has TRBV15 and TRBJ2-3; 7 nucleotides line up with TRBD1. Unmatched junction bases numbered 4, after V lost 3 bases and J lost 4 bases. In germline, CDR1 is LNHNV, CDR2 YYDKDF (reference sequence). The CDR3 extends over 14 amino acids. This CDR3 is CATSRTGTADTQYF. The CDR3 DNA reads TGTGCCACCAGCAGGACCGGGACAGCAGATACGCAGTATTTT.

The gene calls are TRBV29-1 and TRBJ2-5; D is possibly TRBD1 (5 bases). The germline gives CDR1 SQVTM, CDR2 ANQGSEA. The CDR3 extends over 13 amino acids. V lost 4 bases, J lost 5 bases, and 14 bases lay in between. CDR3 nucleotide sequence: TGCAGCGTTGTGGCAGGGTATGGGGAGACCCAGTACTTC. Its protein product is CSVVAGYGETQYF. The complete variable domain, with remaining parts taken from reference TRBV29-1 and TRBJ2-5, reads SAVISQKPSRDICQRGTSLTIQCQVDSQVTMMFWYRQQPGQSLTLIATANQGSEATYESGFVIDKFPISRPNLTFSTLTVSNMSPEDSSIYLCSVVAGYGETQYFGPGTRLLVL.

The V and J genes are TRBV19 and TRBJ2-2; 8 bases line up with TRBD1. This CDR3 comprises 19 residues. Germline V gene data show CDR1 as LNHDA and CDR2 as SQIVND (reference sequence). V shed 1 base and J 1 base; nucleotides not matched to a gene: 11. The CDR3 is CASSIGKGQDFRNTGELFF. The CDR3 DNA reads as TGTGCCAGTAGTATAGGAAAGGGACAGGATTTCAGGAACACCGGGGAGCTGTTTTTT.

The rearrangement links TRBV5-4 to TRBJ1-1; D ambiguous. V was trimmed by 0 bases and J by 5 bases, leaving 14 bases between them. This CDR3 has 15 residues. Germline CDR1 and CDR2: SGHNT and YYREEE (reference sequence). DNA of the CDR3: TGTGCCAGCAGCTTGGCCCGGGTGGAGGCGACTGAAGCTTTCTTT. It codes for CASSLARVEATEAFF.

V and J are TRBV18 and TRBJ1-1; 8 nucleotides line up with TRBD1. Germline-derived CDR1 and CDR2 are KGHSH and LQKENI. Trimming removed 0 bases from V and 5 bases from J; junction bases left unmatched: 11. The length of the CDR3 is 17 residues. The CDR3, as DNA: TGTGCCAGCTCACCACCTACAGGGGGATCTTTAGGGACTGAAGCTTTCTTT. Its translation: CASSPPTGGSLGTEAFF. Full variable domain (rest looked up from reference TRBV18 and TRBJ1-1): NAGVMQNPRHLVRRRGQEARLRCSPMKGHSHVYWYRQLPEEGLKFMVYLQKENIIDESGMPKERFSAEFPKEGPSILRIQQVVRGDSAAYFCASSPPTGGSLGTEAFFGQGTRLTVV.

The rearrangement uses TRBV19 and TRBJ2-7; 10 bases map to TRBD2. CDR1 and CDR2 (germline): LNHDA, SQIVND (reference sequence). Trimming at V came to 5 bases and at J to 6 bases, leaving 10 bases not matched to a gene. The CDR3 extends over 15 amino acids. CDR3 in amino acids: CASSGLSGGAGEQYF. The CDR3 region has the DNA TGTGCCAGTAGTGGACTGAGCGGGGGGGCCGGCGAGCAGTACTTC.

CDR3 sequence reads: CASSFRESDTAFF. The DNA for the CDR3 is TGTGCCAGCAGTTTCCGGGAGTCTGATACAGCTTTCTTT. The genes are TRBV27 and TRBJ1-1; D is unclear. The germline V gene has CDR1 MNHEY and CDR2 SMNVEV (reference sequence). The CDR3 is 13 amino acids. Trimming removed 3 bases from V and 10 bases from J, with 15 bases in between.

The J gene is TRBJ2-4, the V gene TRBV5-1, with D unresolved. CDR3 size: 14 residues. V lost 2 bases and J lost 8, with 14 bases in between. The germline CDR1 and CDR2 sequences are SGHRS and YFSETQ. For the CDR3, the DNA is TGCGCCAGCAGCTTAGGTCTAGTATTCGACATTCAGTACTTC. Encoded protein: CASSLGLVFDIQYF.

The chain uses TRBV3-1 (or the pseudogene TRBV3-2) and TRBJ2-1; 12 bases agree with TRBD2. Germline loops: CDR1 LGHDT, CDR2 YNNKEL (reference sequence). V shed 6 bases, J shed 0 bases, and the junction held 6 bases outside the gene matches. The CDR3 has 17 residues. The CDR3 DNA reads TGTGCCAGCAGTTTTGGACTAGCGGGGAGCTCCTACAATGAGCAGTTCTTC. It is translated as CASSFGLAGSSYNEQFF.

The V call is TRBV29-1, the J call TRBJ2-7; TRBD1 matches 8 bases. The CDR3 is 13 amino acids. V was pared by 7 bases and J by 2 bases, with 7 bases of the junction left unmatched. Germline V gives CDR1 SQVTM, CDR2 ANQGSEA. The CDR3 DNA reads as TGCAGCGCGCGGGACAGGCAAGCCTACGAGCAGTACTTC. Amino acid sequence: CSARDRQAYEQYF.

The chain carries TRBV6-5 and TRBJ2-3, with 7 bases identical to TRBD1. The CDR3 is 14 residues long. Germline lookup yields CDR1 MNHEY and CDR2 SVGAGI. Unmatched junction bases numbered 7, after V lost 6 bases and J lost 4 bases. The CDR3 reads CASRSQGVADTQYF. CDR3 nucleotides: TGTGCCAGCAGAAGCCAGGGGGTGGCAGATACGCAGTATTTT.

The chain employs TRBV4-2 and TRBJ2-1; 13 bases are a match to TRBD2. Germline loops: CDR1 LGHNA, CDR2 YNFKEQ. With 1 base clipped from V and 10 bases from J, the junction kept 13 bases outside the gene matches. The CDR3 consists of 18 residues. The CDR3 nucleotides read TGTGCCAGCAGCCAAGCCCTTCTACTAGCGGGGGGGCCGGAAGAGCAGTTCTTC. It codes for CASSQALLLAGGPEEQFF.

This clone was found once. The gene calls are TRBV27 and TRBJ2-7; possible D gene TRBD1, 5 bases. The CDR3 consists of 12 residues. V was pared by 2 bases and J by 3 bases, with 5 bases between. Germline V gene sequence: CDR1 MNHEY, CDR2 SMNVEV (reference sequence). CDR3 residues: CASSLQGYEQYF. CDR3 DNA: TGTGCCAGCAGTTTACAGGGCTACGAGCAGTACTTC.